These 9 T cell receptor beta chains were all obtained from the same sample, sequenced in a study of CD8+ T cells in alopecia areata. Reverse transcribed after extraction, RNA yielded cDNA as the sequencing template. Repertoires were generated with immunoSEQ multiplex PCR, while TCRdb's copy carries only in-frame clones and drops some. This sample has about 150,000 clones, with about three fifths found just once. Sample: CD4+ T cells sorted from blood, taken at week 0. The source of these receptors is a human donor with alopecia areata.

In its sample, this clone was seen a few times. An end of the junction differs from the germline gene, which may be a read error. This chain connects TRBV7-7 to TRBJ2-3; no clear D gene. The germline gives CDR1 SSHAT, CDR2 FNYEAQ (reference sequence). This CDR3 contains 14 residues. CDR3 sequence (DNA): TGTGCTAGCAGCTTAGACGAATGGTCAAGTACGCAGTATTTT. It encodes CASSLDEWSSTQYF.

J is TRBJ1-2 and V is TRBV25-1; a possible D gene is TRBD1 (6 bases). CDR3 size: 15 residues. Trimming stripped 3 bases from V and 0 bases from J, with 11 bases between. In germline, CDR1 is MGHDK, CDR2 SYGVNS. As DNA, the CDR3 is TGTGCCAGCAGTGATTTAGGGGGTGCTAACTATGGCTACACCTTC. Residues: CASSDLGGANYGYTF.

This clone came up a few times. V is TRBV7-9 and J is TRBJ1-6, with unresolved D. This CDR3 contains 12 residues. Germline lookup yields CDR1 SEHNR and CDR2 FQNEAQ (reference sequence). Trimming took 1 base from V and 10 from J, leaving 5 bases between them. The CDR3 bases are TGTGCCAGCAGCTTAGAGGCATCACCCCTCCACTTT. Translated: CASSLEASPLHF.

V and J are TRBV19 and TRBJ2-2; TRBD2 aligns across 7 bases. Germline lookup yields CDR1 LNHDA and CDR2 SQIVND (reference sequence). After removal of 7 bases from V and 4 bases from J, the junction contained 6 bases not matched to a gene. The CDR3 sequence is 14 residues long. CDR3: CASMGRARTGELFF. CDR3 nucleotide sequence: TGTGCCAGTATGGGGAGGGCCCGCACCGGGGAGCTGTTTTTT.

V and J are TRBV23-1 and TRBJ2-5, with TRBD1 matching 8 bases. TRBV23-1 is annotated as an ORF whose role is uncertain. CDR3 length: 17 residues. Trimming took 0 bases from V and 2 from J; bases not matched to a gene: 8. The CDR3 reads CASSQSGGQALQETQYF. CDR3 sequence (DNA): TGCGCCAGCAGTCAATCGGGGGGACAGGCCCTACAAGAGACCCAGTACTTC.

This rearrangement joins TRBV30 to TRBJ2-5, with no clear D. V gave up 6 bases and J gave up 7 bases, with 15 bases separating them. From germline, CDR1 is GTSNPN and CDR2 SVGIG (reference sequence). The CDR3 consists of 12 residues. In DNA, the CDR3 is TGTGCCTGTCCAGTTGAGTTCGGGACCCAGTACTTC. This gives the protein CACPVEFGTQYF.

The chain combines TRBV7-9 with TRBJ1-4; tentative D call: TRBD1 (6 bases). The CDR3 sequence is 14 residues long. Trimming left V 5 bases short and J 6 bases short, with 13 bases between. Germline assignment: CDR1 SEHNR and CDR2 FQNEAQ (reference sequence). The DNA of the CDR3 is TGTGCCAGCAGCCCAGGCGCAGGGGATGAAAAACTGTTTTTT. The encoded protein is CASSPGAGDEKLFF.

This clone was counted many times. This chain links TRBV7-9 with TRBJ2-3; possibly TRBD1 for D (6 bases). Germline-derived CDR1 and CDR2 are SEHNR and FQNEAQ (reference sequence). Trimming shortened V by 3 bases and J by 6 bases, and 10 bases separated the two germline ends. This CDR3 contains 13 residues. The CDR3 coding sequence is TGTGCCAGCAGCTTGGGGGCTAGGGATACGCAGTATTTT. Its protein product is CASSLGARDTQYF.

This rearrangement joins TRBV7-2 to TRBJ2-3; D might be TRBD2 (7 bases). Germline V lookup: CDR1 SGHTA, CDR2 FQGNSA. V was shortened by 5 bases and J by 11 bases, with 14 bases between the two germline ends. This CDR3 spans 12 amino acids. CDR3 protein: CASSKAGQRQYF. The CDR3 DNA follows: TGTGCCAGCAGCAAAGCGGGACAAAGGCAGTATTTT.